Below are 23 T cell receptor beta chains sequenced from a single sample in a study of Graves' ophthalmopathy and Graves' hyperthyroidism. RNA served as the template for amplifying TCR beta CDR3 regions. First-round RT-PCR used HTBI primers; second-round multiplex PCR followed. Via MiXCR, TCRdb re-called the multiplex PCR reads, giving one row per CDR3 protein. The sample yields about 400,000 distinct CDR3 sequences, 15% seen once. Specimen: peripheral blood. These TCRs come from a woman younger than 30 with stable Graves' hyperthyroidism.

This clonotype was found a few times. The V gene is TRBV18, the J gene TRBJ1-1; no firm D call. The CDR3 is made up of 11 amino acids. Looked up from germline, CDR1 is KGHSH and CDR2 is LQKENI. V was shortened by 5 bases and J by 6 bases, with 7 bases between the two germline ends. CDR3 amino acids: CASSGGAEAFF. The CDR3 nucleotides are TGTGCCAGCTCAGGAGGAGCTGAAGCTTTCTTT.

CDR3 region: CASSVFRAETYEQYF. The CDR3 region has the DNA TGTGCCAGCAGTGTTTTCCGAGCGGAAACCTACGAGCAGTACTTC. The chain has TRBV2 and TRBJ2-7; the D gene is possibly TRBD2 (5 bases). Germline CDR1 reads SNHLY; CDR2 reads FYNNEI. Trimming removed 4 bases from V and 2 bases from J, with 15 bases in between. This CDR3 spans 15 amino acids.

This clonotype was detected many times. The V gene is TRBV6-5, the J gene TRBJ1-1; D ambiguous. V was trimmed by 2 bases and J by 0 bases, leaving 7 bases between them. Germline CDR1 reads MNHEY; CDR2 reads SVGAGI. The CDR3 is 14 amino acids. In DNA form, the CDR3 reads TGTGCCAGCAGTTACATGCCCCTGAACACTGAAGCTTTCTTT. As protein: CASSYMPLNTEAFF.

This clonotype has only a few counts. The chain joins TRBV20-1 to TRBJ1-1; D unresolved. The CDR3 contains 14 residues. Germline V gene sequence: CDR1 DFQATT, CDR2 SNEGSKA (reference sequence). V lost 6 bases and J lost 0, with 14 bases in between. CDR3 sequence (DNA): TGCAGTGCATCAGATCCGGGGTTGAACACTGAAGCTTTCTTT. Translation gives CSASDPGLNTEAFF.

This clonotype was recorded many times. This may stem from a read error, because a much larger clone lies one nucleotide away. The chain links TRBV6-4 to TRBJ1-2, with D possibly TRBD1 on 5 matching bases. The V gene's germline CDR1 is MRHNA and CDR2 SNTAGT. The length of the CDR3 is 15 residues. V was pared by 2 bases and J by 4 bases, with 14 bases between. The CDR3 coding sequence is TGTGCCAGCAGTGACACAAAGACAGCGTGCTATGGCTACACCTTC. This sequence encodes CASSDTKTACYGYTF.

The chain joins TRBV6-1 to TRBJ1-1; D unclear. CDR3 length: 12 amino acids. Between the trimmed V and J ends, which lost 7 bases and 3 bases, there was a span of 9 bases. The germline gives CDR1 MNHNS, CDR2 SASEGT. CDR3 amino acids: CASIKRDTEAFF. DNA for the CDR3: TGTGCCAGCATAAAACGGGACACTGAAGCTTTCTTT.

This clonotype was counted at least ten times. This chain uses TRBV6-1 with TRBJ1-1; D ambiguous. CDR3 length equals 13 residues. The V end was cut by 5 bases, the J end by 5 bases, with 12 bases between. The germline V gene encodes CDR1 MNHNS and CDR2 SASEGT. The CDR3 is CASSPFEWTEAFF. As DNA, the CDR3 is TGTGCCAGCAGTCCGTTCGAGTGGACTGAAGCTTTCTTT.

The table lists this clonotype with many counts. J is TRBJ2-5 and V is TRBV29-1; D unclear. This CDR3 comprises 12 residues. The germline gives CDR1 SQVTM, CDR2 ANQGSEA. Trimming removed 3 bases at V and 1 base at J, with 6 bases between. CDR3 in DNA: TGCAGCGTTGACACAGCCCAAGAGACCCAGTACTTC. Its protein is CSVDTAQETQYF.

In this sample, this clonotype turned up once. This rearrangement joins TRBV6-4 to TRBJ2-6; TRBD2 aligns across 10 bases. Germline values: CDR1 MRHNA, CDR2 SNTAGT. The trim removed 5 bases at V and 1 base at J, leaving 2 bases unmatched. The CDR3 runs to 16 residues. Written as DNA, the CDR3 is TGTGCCAGCAGTTCTAGCGGGGGATCTGGGGCCAACGTCCTGACTTTC. Its translation is CASSSSGGSGANVLTF.

This chain connects TRBV14 to TRBJ2-5; 8 bases line up with TRBD1. V shed 4 bases, J shed 2 bases, and the junction held 6 bases outside the gene matches. The CDR3 loop spans 15 amino acids. CDR1 is SGHDN, CDR2 FVKESK, per germline. The CDR3 coding sequence is TGTGCCAGCAGCCGGACAGGGTTGGGACAAGAGACCCAGTACTTC. It specifies CASSRTGLGQETQYF.

This clonotype came up many times. J is TRBJ1-1 and V is TRBV28; 8 bases are a match to TRBD1. This CDR3 region has 15 residues. The J segment lost 7 bases and the V segment lost 5 bases, leaving 12 bases of the junction unmatched. CDR1 is MDHEN and CDR2 is SYDVKM in the germline V gene. In DNA form, the CDR3 reads TGTGCCAGCAGTCCACTGGACAGGGAAGCTTTTGAAGCTTTCTTT. Protein: CASSPLDREAFEAFF.

This clonotype was found many times. The chain joins TRBV7-8 to TRBJ1-2, with 7 bases fitting TRBD1. CDR3 length equals 14 residues. V lost 4 bases and J lost 2; bases outside the gene matches: 4. Germline V gene lookup returns CDR1 SGHVS and CDR2 FQNEAQ. In DNA, the CDR3 is TGTGCCAGCAGCTCCAGGGGGAACAACTATGGCTACACCTTC. Protein product: CASSSRGNNYGYTF.

This clonotype was recorded many times. The chain has TRBV7-9 and TRBJ1-2; D unclear. Germline V lookup: CDR1 SEHNR, CDR2 FQNEAQ (reference sequence). The CDR3 is made up of 14 amino acids. V gave up 6 bases and J gave up 5 bases, with 16 bases separating them. CDR3 protein: CASRSGQETYGYTF. In DNA, the CDR3 is TGTGCCAGCAGATCCGGCCAGGAGACATATGGCTACACCTTC.

This clonotype was picked up many times. The CDR3 sequence is CASSHLPGTSGISQYF. Written as DNA, the CDR3 is TGCGCCAGCAGCCACCTCCCGGGGACTAGTGGGATCTCCCAGTACTTC. The chain is built from TRBV4-1 and TRBJ2-5; TRBD2 matches 8 bases. This CDR3 comprises 16 residues. The germline gives CDR1 MGHRA, CDR2 YSYEKL. V lost 3 bases to trimming and J lost 9 bases; unmatched junction nucleotides: 15.

The genes are TRBV27 and TRBJ2-7; 7 nucleotides match TRBD2. The CDR3 is 14 residues long. J gave up 3 bases and V 5 bases, and 7 bases lay outside the gene matches. CDR1 is MNHEY and CDR2 is SMNVEV in the germline V gene (reference sequence). CDR3 protein: CASSNLADGYEQYF. As DNA, the CDR3 is TGTGCCAGCAGTAACCTAGCGGATGGCTACGAGCAGTACTTC.

This clonotype was found many times. At one end, the junction sequence differs from germline, possibly due to a read error. This chain joins TRBV2 and TRBJ1-2; D call uncertain. This CDR3 has 12 residues. Germline V lookup: CDR1 SNHLY, CDR2 FYNNEI. For the CDR3, the DNA is TGTGCCAGCAGTGGGCAAAACCCTGGCTATACCTTC. It codes for CASSGQNPGYTF.

The J gene is TRBJ1-1, the V gene TRBV12-3 or TRBV12-4, with D possibly TRBD1 on 6 matching bases. The CDR3 spans 17 residues. V lost 3 bases and J 5 bases, leaving 22 bases between the germline ends. The DNA of the CDR3 is TGTGCCAGCAGTTTCAGTTATATGGGGGCGAGTAGGACTGAAGCTTTCTTT. It encodes CASSFSYMGASRTEAFF.

This clonotype has at least ten counts. This chain links TRBV12-3 or TRBV12-4 with TRBJ2-5; 10 bases align to TRBD2. V trimming: 6 bases; J trimming: 5 bases; junction bases outside the gene matches: 9. The CDR3 loop spans 15 amino acids. CDR3 amino acids: CASSLQRGGKETQYF. DNA of the CDR3: TGTGCCAGCAGCCTACAGCGGGGGGGCAAGGAGACCCAGTACTTC.

J is TRBJ1-2 and V is TRBV12-3 or TRBV12-4, with TRBD1 identical over 11 bases. This CDR3 is built from 16 residues. Unmatched junction bases numbered 2, after V lost 2 bases and J lost 0 bases. The DNA of the CDR3 is TGTGCCAGCAGTTTATTGGGACAGGGGGCTAACTATGGCTACACCTTC. This gives the protein CASSLLGQGANYGYTF.

Concerning this clonotype itself: A clone one base away is much larger, so this may be a read error. This chain links TRBV12-3 or TRBV12-4 with TRBJ1-2, with 10 positions matching TRBD1. This CDR3 is built from 14 residues. Written as DNA, the CDR3 is TGTTCCAGCAGTGGTGGGACAGGGGACTATGGCTACACCTTC. Translating it yields CSSSGGTGDYGYTF.

CDR3 amino acids: CASSPTGFGSPLHF. In DNA, the CDR3 is TGTGCCAGCAGCCCGACAGGGTTCGGTTCACCCCTCCACTTT. J is TRBJ1-6 and V is TRBV3-1; 7 bases are a match to TRBD1. V shed 4 bases and J 9 bases; nucleotides not matched to a gene: 6. This CDR3 contains 14 residues. The germline gives CDR1 LGHDT, CDR2 YNNKEL (reference sequence).

This clonotype was counted at least ten times. The rearrangement links TRBV19 to TRBJ1-5; no reliable D call. Germline loops: CDR1 LNHDA, CDR2 SQIVND (reference sequence). This CDR3 comprises 12 residues. V lost 3 bases, J lost 6 bases, and 6 bases lay in between. Here the CDR3 reads CASSIRGQPQHF. The DNA of the CDR3 is TGTGCCAGTAGTATCCGTGGTCAGCCCCAGCATTTT.

This clonotype was observed many times. The genes are TRBV20-1 and TRBJ2-7; D is unresolved. Germline V gene lookup returns CDR1 DFQATT and CDR2 SNEGSKA (reference sequence). The CDR3 length is 14 residues. V dropped 0 bases and J dropped 0 bases, with 9 bases sitting between them. This chain's CDR3 is CSARDEISSYEQYF. The CDR3 coding sequence is TGCAGTGCTAGAGATGAGATCTCCTCCTACGAGCAGTACTTC.